This T cell receptor (beta chain) originates from a study of human T cells and chemical hapten exposure. Whole-study context: The study enrolled mostly female patients with alopecia areata, totalis or universalis.

In this sample, this clonotype turned up many times. Germline lookup yields CDR1 KGHSH and CDR2 LQKENI. This CDR3 is 13 amino acids long. V was trimmed by 0 bases and J by 6 bases, leaving 9 bases between them. The time point denotes: pre-sensitization, week 0. Documented treatment: therapeutic diphenylcyclopropenone sensitization with weekly scalp DPC. TCRdb re-analysed the RACE reads in MiXCR, keeping a single row per CDR3 protein. The sample lists about 350,000 distinct CDR3 sequences; around 5.5% were seen once. The V and J genes are TRBV18 and TRBJ2-7; D is unresolved. The receptor comes from a young woman with alopecia areata. Some clones in this sample may be carry-over from other donors' samples. This material consisted of whole blood, taken in connection with sensitization to the hapten diphenylcyclopropenone (DPC). CDR3 in amino acids: CASSPPGEFEQYF. CDR3 bases: TGTGCCAGCTCACCACCTGGGGAATTCGAGCAGTACTTC.